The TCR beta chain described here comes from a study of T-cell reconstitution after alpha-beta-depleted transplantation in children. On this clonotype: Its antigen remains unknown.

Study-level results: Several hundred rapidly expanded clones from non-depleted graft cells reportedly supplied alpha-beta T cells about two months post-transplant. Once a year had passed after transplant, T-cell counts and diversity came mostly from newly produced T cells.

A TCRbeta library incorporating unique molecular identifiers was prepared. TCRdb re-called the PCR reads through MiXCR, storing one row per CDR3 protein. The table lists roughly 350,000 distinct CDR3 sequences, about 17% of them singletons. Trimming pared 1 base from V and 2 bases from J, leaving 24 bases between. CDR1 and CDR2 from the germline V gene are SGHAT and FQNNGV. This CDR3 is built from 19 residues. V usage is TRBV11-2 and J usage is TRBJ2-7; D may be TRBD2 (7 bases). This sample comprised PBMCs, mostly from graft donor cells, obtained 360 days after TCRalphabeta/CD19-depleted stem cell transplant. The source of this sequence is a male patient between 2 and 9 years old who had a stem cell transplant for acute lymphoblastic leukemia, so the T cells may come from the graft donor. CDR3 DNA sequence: TGTGCCAGCAGCTTAGGCCCTCCGGGCTACGGGGGGCAACCCTACGAGCAGTACTTC. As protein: CASSLGPPGYGGQPYEQYF. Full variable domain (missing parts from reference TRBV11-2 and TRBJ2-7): EAGVAQSPRYKIIEKRQSVAFWCNPISGHATLYWYQQILGQGPKLLIQFQNNGVVDDSQLPKDRFSAERLKGVDSTLKIQPAKLEDSAVYLCASSLGPPGYGGQPYEQYFGPGTRLTVT.